The 27 T cell receptor beta chains below all came from one sample that was sequenced in a study of cytomegalovirus exposure and HLA in healthy donors. The PCR had 60 Vbeta and 13 Jbeta primers. Sequenced by immunoSEQ multiplex PCR; TCRdb stores in-frame clones only, minus some. The sample lists roughly 140,000 clones, 65% to 85% occurring once. The sequencing input was PBMCs. These receptors all come from a male donor in good health and CMV-seronegative.

The V call is TRBV27, the J call TRBJ1-1; no definite D call. Trimming took off 5 bases at V and 1 base at J, with 8 bases between the two ends. The CDR3 runs 13 residues. CDR1 MNHEY and CDR2 SMNVEV come from the germline V gene (reference sequence). CDR3 residues: CASSIQENTEAFF. In nucleotides, the CDR3 is TGTGCCAGCAGTATACAAGAGAACACTGAAGCTTTCTTT.

This clone was counted between two and nine times. V usage is TRBV7-7 and J usage is TRBJ2-1; 8 bases align to TRBD2. The ends lost 1 base at V and 3 bases at J; junction bases unmatched: 5. CDR1 is SSHAT and CDR2 is FNYEAQ in the germline V gene (reference sequence). The CDR3 covers 16 residues. The CDR3 loop is CASSLVAGGLYNEQFF. The CDR3, as DNA: TGTGCCAGCAGCTTAGTCGCGGGAGGCCTCTACAATGAGCAGTTCTTC.

This clone was counted once. The chain employs TRBV7-2 and TRBJ1-1; a weak D match, TRBD1 (6 bases). Germline-derived CDR1 and CDR2 are SGHTA and FQGNSA. Trimming took off 2 bases at V and 6 bases at J, with 16 bases between the two ends. The CDR3 totals 15 residues. CDR3 residues: CASSLMGGPGSEAFF. CDR3 sequence (DNA): TGTGCCAGCAGCTTAATGGGGGGGCCAGGGTCTGAAGCTTTCTTT.

This clone was seen more than once but under ten times. The rearrangement joins TRBV13 to TRBJ1-4; D is perhaps TRBD1 (5 bases). V shed 6 bases and J shed 4 bases, with 15 bases lying between them. The CDR3 runs to 15 residues. Germline lookup yields CDR1 PRHDT and CDR2 FYEKMQ (reference sequence). CDR3 bases: TGTGCCAGCAGTTTCTCTCCGCAGGGTAATGAAAAACTGTTTTTT. It is translated as CASSFSPQGNEKLFF.

The CDR3 region has the DNA TGCGCCAGCAGCCAAGCGGGATCGGGCACAGATACGCAGTATTTT. This sequence encodes CASSQAGSGTDTQYF. The chain links TRBV4-1 to TRBJ2-3; D possibly corresponds to TRBD2 (5 bases). Between the trimmed V and J ends, which lost 1 base and 1 base, there was a span of 9 bases. Germline CDR1 and CDR2: MGHRA and YSYEKL. The CDR3 is 15 amino acids.

The chain employs TRBV4-3 and TRBJ2-5; 11 bases agree with TRBD2. In germline, CDR1 is LGHNA, CDR2 YSLEER. V shed 0 bases and J 7 bases; nucleotides not matched to a gene: 7. This CDR3 has 16 residues. The CDR3 loop is CASSQDWAGTSGTQYF. The CDR3 region has the DNA TGCGCCAGCAGCCAAGATTGGGCCGGGACTAGCGGGACCCAGTACTTC.

This chain uses TRBV2 with TRBJ1-4; TRBD1 aligns across 9 bases. The CDR3 loop spans 14 amino acids. The trim removed 4 bases at V and 8 bases at J, leaving 5 bases unmatched. The germline V gene has CDR1 SNHLY and CDR2 FYNNEI. The CDR3 reads CASSGGTGWEKLFF. CDR3 in DNA: TGTGCCAGCAGTGGAGGGACAGGGTGGGAAAAACTGTTTTTT.

The chain combines TRBV28 with TRBJ2-7, with 10 bases aligning to TRBD2. V lost 1 base to trimming and J lost 4 bases; unmatched junction nucleotides: 4. Germline CDR1 is MDHEN and CDR2 is SYDVKM. CDR3 length equals 15 residues. The CDR3 DNA reads TGTGCCAGCAGTTTATTCGGGACTAGCGCTTACGAGCAGTACTTC. It codes for CASSLFGTSAYEQYF.

V is TRBV9 and J is TRBJ1-1; D is ambiguous. This CDR3 comprises 15 residues. Trimming shortened V by 0 bases and J by 5 bases, and 14 bases separated the two germline ends. Germline CDR1 and CDR2: SGDLS and YYNGEE. In DNA, the CDR3 is TGTGCCAGCAGCGTAGTGGGTTACCCGGGGACTGAAGCTTTCTTT. Amino acids: CASSVVGYPGTEAFF.

The V and J genes are TRBV11-2 and TRBJ1-2, with D maybe TRBD1 (5 bases). Germline V lookup: CDR1 SGHAT, CDR2 FQNNGV. The CDR3 is made up of 13 amino acids. Trimming removed 5 bases from V and 4 bases from J, with 11 bases in between. CDR3 protein: CASSPGRAYGYTF. In DNA form, the CDR3 reads TGTGCCAGCAGCCCAGGCAGGGCCTATGGCTACACCTTC.

Turning to this clone: A junction boundary mismatches the germline segment, possibly from a read error. The gene calls are TRBV7-7 and TRBJ2-5, with 9 bases matching TRBD1. CDR1 is SSHAT and CDR2 is FNYEAQ in the germline V gene (reference sequence). CDR3 length: 16 residues. This chain's CDR3 is CASSLVWGQGNGTQYF. The CDR3 DNA reads as TGTGCTAGCAGCCTGGTTTGGGGACAGGGTAACGGGACCCAGTACTTC.

The chain has TRBV6-5 and TRBJ2-7, with D possibly matching TRBD2 (6 bases). CDR1 and CDR2 (germline): MNHEY, SVGAGI. Trimming cost V 10 bases and J 4 bases, with 20 bases left between them. This CDR3 is built from 14 residues. The CDR3 protein is CATGWGTGSYEQYF. CDR3 bases: TGTGCCACCGGGTGGGGGACCGGGAGTTACGAGCAGTACTTC.

The chain couples TRBV14 to TRBJ2-7; 7 positions agree with TRBD1. Germline CDR1 SGHDN, CDR2 FVKESK. This CDR3 region has 15 residues. After removal of 0 bases from V and 2 bases from J, the junction contained 4 bases not matched to a gene. The CDR3 reads CASSQDLTGTYEQYF. The CDR3 DNA is TGTGCCAGCAGCCAAGATTTGACAGGGACCTACGAGCAGTACTTC.

This clone was detected once. DNA for the CDR3: TGTGCCAGTAGTCCCCGCGGGAGGCGGACCTACGAGCAGTACTTC. It translates to CASSPRGRRTYEQYF. The gene calls are TRBV19 and TRBJ2-7, with 8 bases aligning to TRBD2. The V segment lost 5 bases and the J segment 2 bases; nucleotides outside the gene matches: 8. Germline V lookup: CDR1 LNHDA, CDR2 SQIVND (reference sequence). CDR3 length equals 15 residues. The complete variable domain, with remaining parts taken from reference TRBV19 and TRBJ2-7, reads DGGITQSPKYLFRKEGQNVTLSCEQNLNHDAMYWYRQDPGQGLRLIYYSQIVNDFQKGDIAEGYSVSREKKESFPLTVTSAQKNPTAFYLCASSPRGRRTYEQYFGPGTRLTVT.

The V call is TRBV5-4, the J call TRBJ2-3; D perhaps matches TRBD1 (6 bases). The V end was cut by 4 bases, the J end by 6 bases, with 21 bases between. This CDR3 is built from 16 residues. The V gene's germline CDR1 is SGHNT and CDR2 YYREEE (reference sequence). The CDR3 coding sequence is TGTGCCAGCAGCGACACCGAGACGACAGGCGGGGATACGCAGTATTTT. Protein sequence: CASSDTETTGGDTQYF.

The chain joins TRBV7-3 to TRBJ1-1; TRBD1 matches 11 bases. V was clipped by 5 bases and J by 5 bases; unmatched bases: 7. Germline CDR1 is SGHTA and CDR2 is FQGTGA. The CDR3 extends over 15 amino acids. Here the CDR3 reads CASSPGQGGGTEAFF. CDR3 DNA sequence: TGTGCCAGCAGCCCGGGACAGGGGGGAGGGACTGAAGCTTTCTTT.

V is TRBV5-4 and J is TRBJ2-5; tentative D call: TRBD1 (6 bases). V was cut by 4 bases and J by 5 bases, with 27 bases left in between. The CDR3 length is 18 residues. The V gene's germline CDR1 is SGHNT and CDR2 YYREEE (reference sequence). For the CDR3, the DNA is TGTGCCAGCAGCCGAATGGCGGGCTCCCAGGGGCTTGGGGAGACCCAGTACTTC. Its translation is CASSRMAGSQGLGETQYF.

The rearrangement uses TRBV5-1 and TRBJ2-7, with 7 nucleotides matching TRBD1. The J segment lost 3 bases and the V segment lost 0 bases, leaving 9 bases of the junction unmatched. Germline V gene sequence: CDR1 SGHRS, CDR2 YFSETQ. The CDR3 loop spans 16 amino acids. The CDR3 nucleotides are TGCGCCAGCAGCTTGGGAGGATACAGGGGCGACTACGAGCAGTACTTC. As protein: CASSLGGYRGDYEQYF.

V is TRBV7-2 and J is TRBJ2-3; the match to TRBD2 covers 7 bases. Trimming cost V 5 bases and J 4 bases; bases outside gene matches: 18. Germline CDR1 and CDR2: SGHTA and FQGNSA. The CDR3 consists of 18 residues. The CDR3 is CASSEVGSGLMGADTQYF. CDR3 coding DNA: TGTGCCAGCAGCGAGGTTGGTAGCGGGCTCATGGGCGCAGATACGCAGTATTTT.

The V call is TRBV30, the J call TRBJ2-1; 7 bases align to TRBD2. The CDR3 runs 12 residues. Per germline, CDR1 GTSNPN and CDR2 SVGIG (reference sequence). V shed 6 bases, J shed 10 bases, and the junction held 9 bases outside the gene matches. The DNA for the CDR3 is TGTGCCTGCCGCAGCGGGAAGGGCGAGCAGTTCTTC. Translation: CACRSGKGEQFF.

The CDR3 spells CASSRDSNQETQYF. CDR3 DNA: TGTGCCAGCAGCCGGGACAGCAACCAAGAGACCCAGTACTTC. The genes are TRBV27 and TRBJ2-5; TRBD1 agrees at 7 bases. This CDR3 has 14 amino acids. Germline CDR1 and CDR2: MNHEY and SMNVEV (reference sequence). J lost 0 bases, V lost 6 bases, and 4 bases had no gene match.

This chain links TRBV6-1 with TRBJ2-2, with 9 positions matching TRBD2. Germline values: CDR1 MNHNS, CDR2 SASEGT. The junction had 6 bases not matched to a gene; V was cut back by 7 bases and J by 6 bases. The CDR3 is made up of 14 amino acids. DNA for the CDR3: TGTGCCAGCACTGCGGGAGGGCCGCCCGGGGAGCTGTTTTTT. Translation gives CASTAGGPPGELFF.

The V gene is TRBV7-8, the J gene TRBJ2-3, with 8 bases aligning to TRBD2. CDR1 and CDR2 from the germline V gene are SGHVS and FQNEAQ. The CDR3 runs to 15 residues. After removal of 4 bases from V and 4 bases from J, the junction contained 7 bases not matched to a gene. CDR3 DNA: TGTGCCAGCAGCTCGCCGGGACTAGTAGCAGATACGCAGTATTTT. Translated: CASSSPGLVADTQYF.

The rearrangement links TRBV28 to TRBJ1-5; D is ambiguous. The germline CDR1 and CDR2 sequences are MDHEN and SYDVKM. V dropped 4 bases and J dropped 5 bases, with 12 bases sitting between them. The CDR3 sequence is 14 residues long. The CDR3 DNA is TGTGCCAGCAGTTCCCCCAGGTGGGATCAGCCCCAGCATTTT. Protein product: CASSSPRWDQPQHF.

V and J are TRBV6-5 and TRBJ2-7; a weak D match, TRBD1 (6 bases). The germline V gene encodes CDR1 MNHEY and CDR2 SVGAGI. Trimming left V 7 bases short and J 3 bases short, with 13 bases between. The CDR3 has 13 residues. Here the CDR3 reads CASKDGQNYEQYF. For the CDR3, the DNA is TGTGCCAGCAAGGACGGACAGAACTACGAGCAGTACTTC.

This rearrangement joins TRBV5-1 to TRBJ2-1; D remains ambiguous. The V gene lost 0 bases and the J gene lost 6 bases, with 4 bases spanning the gap. CDR3 size: 12 residues. The germline CDR1 and CDR2 sequences are SGHRS and YFSETQ. This chain's CDR3 is CASSLVSNEQFF. The CDR3, as DNA: TGCGCCAGCAGCTTGGTCTCCAATGAGCAGTTCTTC.

This chain joins TRBV19 and TRBJ1-5; tentatively, D is TRBD1 (6 bases). The CDR3 sequence is 14 residues long. Germline values: CDR1 LNHDA, CDR2 SQIVND (reference sequence). With 3 bases removed from V and 4 bases from J, the gap between germline ends came to 10 bases. The CDR3 spells CASSIGQPNQPQHF. The CDR3 DNA sequence: TGTGCCAGTAGTATCGGACAGCCGAATCAGCCCCAGCATTTT.